The clone carrying this T cell receptor (beta chain) was counted between two and nine times. Its antigen remains unidentified. This sample also contains other DNA sequences that code for the same CDR3. The data stem from a study of beta chain features in type 1 diabetes. V was trimmed by 4 bases and J by 1 base, leaving 10 bases between them. Germline-derived CDR1 and CDR2 are SGHRS and YFSETQ. The CDR3 consists of 14 residues. Sequencing targeted expressed TCRB transcripts, as all isolated RNA had been reverse transcribed. Generated by immunoSEQ multiplex PCR, the TCRdb table keeps only in-frame clones and is missing some. Of roughly 230,000 clones detected, under 13% appear once; the ten largest clones hold over 0.015%. Study-wide findings and caveats: The study left unresolved whether HLA type influences TCRB rearrangement. Patients with type 1 diabetes carried fewer insertions and had more deletions at their VDJ junctions. Patients' naive, central memory and regulatory TCRB repertoires appeared more alike than those of healthy donors. A moderate, significant TCRB CDR3 shortening appeared in type 1 diabetes across four CD4+ subsets.

This TCR was recovered from a man aged 25 to 40 with type 1 diabetes. The gene calls are TRBV5-1 and TRBJ2-3; D perhaps matches TRBD2 (5 bases). Sample: naive CD4+ T cells from blood. CDR3 sequence reads: CASSPPGGTDTQYF. CDR3 bases: TGCGCCAGCAGCCCCCCCGGGGGCACAGATACGCAGTATTTT.